Presented here are 12 T cell receptor beta chains from one specimen sequenced in a study of high-grade serous ovarian cancer treatment subgroups. Using immunoSEQ multiplex PCR, the repertoire was profiled, and TCRdb retains in-frame clones only, with some absent. The table records about 6,800 clones, roughly 79% of them present only once. Tumor tissue was taken before any definitive surgery or chemotherapy was given. Sequencing was carried out using tumor tissue. All receptors derive from a human donor with high-grade serous ovarian cancer.

V and J are TRBV7-9 and TRBJ2-1, with 7 positions matching TRBD1. Germline CDR1 SEHNR, CDR2 FQNEAQ (reference sequence). This CDR3 is 13 amino acids long. Trimming cost V 4 bases and J 8 bases; bases outside gene matches: 5. CDR3 region: CASSSTGRDEQFF. CDR3 nucleotides: TGTGCCAGCAGCTCGACAGGGCGGGATGAGCAGTTCTTC. Variable domain in full (rest from reference TRBV7-9 and TRBJ2-1): DTGVSQNPRHKITKRGQNVTFRCDPISEHNRLYWYRQTLGQGPEFLTYFQNEAQLEKSRLLSDRFSAERPKGSFSTLEIQRTEQGDSAMYLCASSSTGRDEQFFGPGTRLTVL.

This sequence joins TRBV29-1 and TRBJ2-7, with 8 positions matching TRBD1. CDR1 is SQVTM, CDR2 ANQGSEA, per germline. This CDR3 contains 15 residues. Losses at the gene ends were 6 bases for V and 0 bases for J; bases not matched to a gene: 10. The CDR3 sequence: CSVRGTGLSSYEQYF. For the CDR3, the DNA is TGCAGCGTACGCGGGACAGGACTAAGCTCCTACGAGCAGTACTTC.

This rearrangement joins TRBV10-3 to TRBJ2-3; D may be TRBD1 or TRBD2 (6 bases each). Germline values: CDR1 ENHRY, CDR2 SYGVKD. The CDR3 is 15 amino acids. V was clipped by 4 bases and J by 0 bases, with 11 bases between them. CDR3 residues: CAISVGGPSTDTQYF. The CDR3 coding sequence is TGTGCCATCAGTGTAGGGGGGCCGAGCACAGATACGCAGTATTTT.

The V call is TRBV6-6, the J call TRBJ2-5; 7 bases map to TRBD2. Germline CDR1 and CDR2: MNHNY and SVGAGI (reference sequence). The ends lost 6 bases at V and 4 bases at J; junction bases unmatched: 5. This CDR3 contains 13 residues. The chain's CDR3 is CASRKPGGETQYF. The CDR3 DNA sequence: TGTGCCAGCAGAAAACCGGGAGGAGAGACCCAGTACTTC.

This chain joins TRBV15 and TRBJ2-2; D is unclear. The length of the CDR3 is 14 residues. Trimming cost V 0 bases and J 7 bases, with 9 bases left between them. Looked up from germline, CDR1 is LNHNV and CDR2 is YYDKDF (reference sequence). This CDR3 reads CATSRDRVGGELFF. In nucleotides, the CDR3 is TGTGCCACCAGCAGAGATAGGGTCGGCGGGGAGCTGTTTTTT.

The chain links TRBV11-2 to TRBJ1-2; D unclear. Trimming left V 1 base short and J 6 bases short, with 9 bases between. CDR1 and CDR2 from the germline V gene are SGHAT and FQNNGV. This CDR3 comprises 13 residues. Here the CDR3 reads CASSLVGRNGYTF. CDR3 nucleotide sequence: TGTGCCAGCAGCTTAGTAGGGAGGAATGGCTACACCTTC.

In nucleotides, the CDR3 is TGTGCCAGCTCACCCCCAGGGGGGGCCAAAAACATTCAGTACTTC. This encodes CASSPPGGAKNIQYF. This chain joins TRBV18 and TRBJ2-4; maybe TRBD1 (7 bases). This CDR3 is 15 amino acids long. Deletions cut 3 bases from V and 1 base from J, with 10 bases between. The germline gives CDR1 KGHSH, CDR2 LQKENI.

Comment on this clone: Other DNA sequences in the sample encode the same CDR3. The gene calls are TRBV10-3 and TRBJ2-4; 9 bases map to TRBD2. The length of the CDR3 is 16 residues. The J segment lost 4 bases and the V segment lost 0 bases, leaving 4 bases of the junction unmatched. The germline V gene encodes CDR1 ENHRY and CDR2 SYGVKD. CDR3 protein: CAISESPAGGKNIQYF. CDR3 in DNA: TGTGCCATCAGTGAGTCTCCCGCGGGGGGGAAAAACATTCAGTACTTC.

The V and J genes are TRBV10-3 and TRBJ1-4, with D unresolved. The CDR3 contains 16 residues. Germline V gives CDR1 ENHRY, CDR2 SYGVKD. V was trimmed by 4 bases and J by 4 bases, leaving 16 bases between them. The CDR3 sequence: CAISVTAGRNNEKLFF. DNA for the CDR3: TGTGCCATCAGTGTGACGGCTGGACGGAATAATGAAAAACTGTTTTTT.

The J gene is TRBJ2-3, the V gene TRBV5-1, with D possibly being TRBD2 (6 bases). V shed 6 bases and J shed 5 bases, with 22 bases lying between them. Germline lookup yields CDR1 SGHRS and CDR2 YFSETQ. This CDR3 has 16 amino acids. For the CDR3, the DNA is TGCGCCAGCACCCTGGAGGGGCGACCTGGAGTAGATACGCAGTATTTT. Translated: CASTLEGRPGVDTQYF.

As to this clone: This specimen includes other DNA sequences encoding the same CDR3. This chain joins TRBV9 and TRBJ2-2; no definite D call. The CDR3 has 13 residues. Germline CDR1 reads SGDLS; CDR2 reads YYNGEE. Trimming pared 0 bases from V and 8 bases from J, leaving 8 bases between. Here the CDR3 reads CASSVVTTGELFF. CDR3 nucleotides: TGTGCCAGCAGCGTAGTCACGACTGGGGAGCTGTTTTTT.

V usage is TRBV6-6 and J usage is TRBJ2-5; 9 nucleotides line up with TRBD2. The CDR3 has 16 amino acids. Germline CDR1 is MNHNY and CDR2 is SVGAGI (reference sequence). J lost 0 bases, V lost 6 bases, and 8 bases had no gene match. The CDR3 DNA reads TGTGCCAGCAGCCCCGGGGCTAGCGGGGACCAAGAGACCCAGTACTTC. Translated, it gives CASSPGASGDQETQYF.